This T cell receptor (beta chain) appears in the sequencing data of a study of neurological immune-mediated disorders. CDR3 length: 13 residues. V lost 4 bases to trimming and J lost 0 bases, with 8 bases between them. CDR1 SGHRS and CDR2 YFSETQ come from the germline V gene. The study's findings and limits: HTLV-1-associated myelopathy had the most TCR clonal expansion, while multiple sclerosis had the least, a level that fell below healthy controls.

Note on this clonotype: The antigen is unknown. This could be a read error, since a much larger clone is one nucleotide away.

The sample's time point: longitudinal time-point 3. PBMCs stored at -80 C, 2 million in total, were the source of the unsorted libraries. The authors produced cDNA by 5'RACE using 10-nucleotide random UMIs. Every sequencing run gave over 200 million TCR-beta sequences, taken from 15-18 subjects. Using its own MiXCR run on the 5' RACE reads, TCRdb lists one record per CDR3 protein. The repertoire has over 90,000 distinct CDR3 sequences, about a tenth of them found once; the top ten carry approximately 3.4%. Sequences were obtained from PBMCs. The chain has TRBV5-1 and TRBJ2-7; D not certain. This sequence was found in a female donor with HTLV-1-associated myelopathy (HAM/TSP). The CDR3 coding sequence is TGCGCCAGCAGCGCCATGGGCTCCTACGAGCAGTACTTC. This encodes CASSAMGSYEQYF.